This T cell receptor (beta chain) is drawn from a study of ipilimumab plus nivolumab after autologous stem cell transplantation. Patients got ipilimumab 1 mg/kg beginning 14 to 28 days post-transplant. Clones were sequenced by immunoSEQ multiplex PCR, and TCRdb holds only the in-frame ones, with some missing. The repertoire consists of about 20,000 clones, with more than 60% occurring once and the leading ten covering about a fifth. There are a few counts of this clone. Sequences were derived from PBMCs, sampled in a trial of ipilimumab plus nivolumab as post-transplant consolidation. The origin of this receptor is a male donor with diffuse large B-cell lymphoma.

The CDR3: CASSLVWGSNTGELFF. As DNA, the CDR3 is TGTGCCAGCAGCTTAGTTTGGGGCAGCAACACCGGGGAGCTGTTTTTT. The rearrangement joins TRBV7-8 to TRBJ2-2, with TRBD1 as a possible D gene (5 bases). Trimming cost V 1 base and J 2 bases, with 11 bases left between them. Germline CDR1 reads SGHVS; CDR2 reads FQNEAQ. This CDR3 has 16 amino acids.